This T cell receptor (beta chain) was identified during a study of shared clonotypes between healthy human individuals. The study drew its donors from healthy HIV-negative adults without recent acute infections or vaccinations. Those who donated, Caucasian adults without exception, all lived in Nashville, Tennessee. For genomic DNA, unsorted samples relied on about 90 million PBMCs. Note on this clone: The target antigen is unknown. This likely reflects a read error, since a far larger clone is one base away.

General study findings and limits: Clonotype sharing among donors likely depends on sequencing depth.

The CDR3 extends over 16 amino acids. In germline, CDR1 is LGHNA, CDR2 YSLEER. Clones were sequenced by immunoSEQ multiplex PCR, and TCRdb holds only the in-frame ones, with some missing. The sample comprises approximately 460,000 clones, approximately 71% of which are singletons, and around 11% rests with the top ten. The sequencing sample was made of PBMCs. The TCR comes from a woman between 35 and 50 years old in good health. Some clones in this sample may be carry-over from other donors' samples. The rearrangement uses TRBV4-3 and TRBJ2-6, with D perhaps matching TRBD1 (5 bases). CDR3 sequence reads: CASSQEVGSGANALTF. The CDR3 nucleotides read TGCGCCAGCAGCCAAGAAGTCGGCTCTGGGGCCAACGCCCTGACTTTC.